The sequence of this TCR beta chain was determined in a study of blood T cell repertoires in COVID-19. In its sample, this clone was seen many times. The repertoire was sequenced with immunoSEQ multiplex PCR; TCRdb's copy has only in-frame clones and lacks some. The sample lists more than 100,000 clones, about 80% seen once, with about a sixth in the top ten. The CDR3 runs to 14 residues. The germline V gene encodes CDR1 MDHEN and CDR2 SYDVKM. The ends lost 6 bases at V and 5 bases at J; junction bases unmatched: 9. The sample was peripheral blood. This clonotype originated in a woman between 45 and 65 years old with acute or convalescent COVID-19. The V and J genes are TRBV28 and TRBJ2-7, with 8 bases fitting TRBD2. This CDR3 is CASRPPGGANEQYF. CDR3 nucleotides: TGTGCCAGCAGACCTCCCGGGGGGGCAAACGAGCAGTACTTC.